This T cell receptor (beta chain) comes out of a study of Ad26.COV2.S vaccination and SARS-CoV-2 variants. The overall study: Participants got Ad26.COV2.S intramuscularly, once or twice 56 days apart. Study-wide findings and caveats: The study found higher spike-specific TCR breadth in vaccine than placebo recipients. It was reported that spike-specific CD8+ and CD4+ T cell responses were substantially broad after vaccination.

Treatment in this sample: 19 received Ad26.COV2.S at low or high dose, single or two shots; roughly five received placebo; per-sample allocation not given. Day 63 after the first injection of vaccine or placebo was the sampling time. The length of the CDR3 is 13 residues. The V end lost 5 bases, the J end lost 4 bases, and 12 bases lay between the germline ends. CDR1 is LNHDA and CDR2 is SQIVND in the germline V gene (reference sequence). Of note for this clone: Its antigen is not identified.

The repertoire was sequenced with immunoSEQ multiplex PCR; TCRdb's copy has only in-frame clones and lacks some. Of 350,000 to 600,000 clones in the sample, 80% to 90% are singletons; the top ten hold approximately 1.7%. Sequencing was performed on peripheral blood, taken in a trial of Ad26.COV2.S vaccine versus placebo. The chain has TRBV19 and TRBJ2-7; no clear D gene. The origin of this receptor is a person between 18 and 59 years old who received the Ad26.COV2.S COVID-19 vaccine or a placebo. The CDR3 nucleotides are TGTGCCAGTAGTTTCGCCGGTCGATACGAGCAGTACTTC. Translated: CASSFAGRYEQYF.